This entry concerns a single TCR beta chain. Trimming removed 2 bases from V and 6 bases from J; junction bases left unmatched: 8. This CDR3 spans 16 amino acids. Germline V CDR1 and CDR2: SGHTA, FQGNSA. The method was immunoSEQ multiplex PCR; TCRdb's version includes in-frame clones alone and lacks a portion of them. This sample has approximately 210,000 clones, with 80% to 85% found just once. This sample was included in a study of blood T cell repertoires in COVID-19. This receptor was obtained from a woman older than 75 with COVID-19, enrolled during active disease. Sequenced: peripheral blood. This sequence joins TRBV7-2 and TRBJ2-3, with 10 bases matching TRBD1. The CDR3 sequence: CASSLMLRDRGDTQYF. DNA for the CDR3: TGTGCCAGCAGCTTAATGCTCCGGGACAGGGGTGATACGCAGTATTTT.